This T cell receptor (beta chain) was identified in a study of response to subunit inactivated influenza vaccine. This CDR3 is 15 amino acids long. CDR1 is SGHTA and CDR2 is FQGNSA in the germline V gene. Trimming left V 0 bases short and J 11 bases short, with 19 bases between. Findings of the study overall: Seasonal influenza vaccination, on each occasion, was suggested by the authors to recruit few new T cells.

TCRdb reprocessed the RT-PCR reads via MiXCR and lists one record per CDR3 protein. The sample contains 600,000 to 850,000 distinct CDR3 sequences, around 13% of which appear only once. In regard to this clonotype: Its antigen is not known.

The TCR originated in a man between 45 and 60 years old who received an inactivated influenza vaccine. The chain carries TRBV7-2 and TRBJ1-1; maybe TRBD1 (6 bases). The sample here was PBMCs from blood, taken 14 to 15 days before vaccination. For the CDR3, the DNA is TGTGCCAGCAGCTTAGCGAGGGGGGCACGCTTCGCGGCTTTCTTT. Translation: CASSLARGARFAAFF. Combining the CDR3 with reference TRBV7-2 and TRBJ1-1 gives the whole variable domain GAGVSQSPSNKVTEKGKDVELRCDPISGHTALYWYRQSLGQGLEFLIYFQGNSAPDKSGLPSDRFSAERTGGSVSTLTIQRTQQEDSAVYLCASSLARGARFAAFFGQGTRLTVV.